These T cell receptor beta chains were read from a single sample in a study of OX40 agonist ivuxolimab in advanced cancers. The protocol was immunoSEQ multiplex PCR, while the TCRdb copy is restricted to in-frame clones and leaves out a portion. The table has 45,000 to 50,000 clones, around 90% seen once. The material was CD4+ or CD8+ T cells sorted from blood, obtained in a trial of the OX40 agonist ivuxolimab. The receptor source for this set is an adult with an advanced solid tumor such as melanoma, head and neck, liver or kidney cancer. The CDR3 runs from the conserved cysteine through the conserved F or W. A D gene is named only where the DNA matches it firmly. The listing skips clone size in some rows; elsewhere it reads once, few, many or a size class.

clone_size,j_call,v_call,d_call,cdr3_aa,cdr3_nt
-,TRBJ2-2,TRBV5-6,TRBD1,CATSTGPNTGELFF,TGTGCCACCTCGACAGGGCCAAACACCGGGGAGCTGTTTTTT
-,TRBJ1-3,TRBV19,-,CASSIPSTIYF,TGTGCCAGTAGTATCCCCAGCACCATATATTTT
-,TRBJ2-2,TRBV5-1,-,CASSFDVNTGELFF,TGCGCCAGCAGTTTTGACGTGAACACCGGGGAGCTGTTTTTT
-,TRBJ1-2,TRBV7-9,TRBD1,CASSFGQGSVNGYTF,TGTGCCAGCAGCTTCGGACAGGGATCGGTCAATGGCTACACCTTC
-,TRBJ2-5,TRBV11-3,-,CASSPSLSETQYF,TGTGCCAGCAGCCCTAGTTTATCAGAGACCCAGTACTTC
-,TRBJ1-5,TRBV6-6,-,CASSYGLNQPQHF,TGTGCCAGCAGTTACGGACTCAATCAGCCCCAGCATTTT
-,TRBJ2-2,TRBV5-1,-,CASSLSGELFF,TGCGCCAGCAGCTTGAGTGGGGAGCTGTTTTTT
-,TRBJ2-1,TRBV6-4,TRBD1,CASSDGGQGSYNEQFF,TGTGCCAGCAGTGACGGGGGACAGGGGTCCTACAATGAGCAGTTCTTC
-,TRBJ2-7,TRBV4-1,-,CASSQGAGGYEQYF,TGCGCCAGCAGCCAAGGCGCCGGCGGCTACGAGCAGTACTTC
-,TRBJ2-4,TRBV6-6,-,CASTSLGDIQYF,TGTGCCAGCACCTCGTTGGGGGACATTCAGTACTTC
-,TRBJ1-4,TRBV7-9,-,CASSLAKGVAANEKLFF,TGTGCCAGCAGCTTAGCGAAAGGTGTCGCGGCTAATGAAAAACTGTTTTTT
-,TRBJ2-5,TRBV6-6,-,CASTGTDVQETQYF,TGTGCCAGCACTGGGACCGATGTCCAAGAGACCCAGTACTTC
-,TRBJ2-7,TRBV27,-,CASSLSKDGNYEQYF,TGTGCCAGCAGTTTATCAAAGGACGGAAACTACGAGCAGTACTTC
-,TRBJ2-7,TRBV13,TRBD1,CASSLGLGDRGEQYF,TGTGCCAGCAGCTTAGGCCTGGGGGACAGGGGAGAGCAGTACTTC
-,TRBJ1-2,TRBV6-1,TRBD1,CASSPRTGDDF,TGTGCCAGCAGTCCGCGGACAGGGGACGACTTC
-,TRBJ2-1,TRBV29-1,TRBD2,CSVDPSGAYNEQFF,TGCAGCGTTGATCCTAGCGGGGCCTACAATGAGCAGTTCTTC
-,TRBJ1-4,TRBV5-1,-,CASSLEGTQATNEKLFF,TGCGCCAGCAGCTTGGAAGGGACACAGGCAACTAATGAAAAACTGTTTTTT
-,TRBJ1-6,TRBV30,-,CAWNQGNSPLHF,TGTGCCTGGAACCAGGGAAATTCACCCCTCCACTTT
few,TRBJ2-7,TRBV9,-,CASSVAESYEQYF,TGTGCCAGCAGCGTAGCGGAATCCTACGAGCAGTACTTC
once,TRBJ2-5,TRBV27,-,CASSPLGAPQGRETQYF,TGTGCCAGCAGTCCGCTAGGGGCGCCGCAGGGTCGGGAGACCCAGTACTTC
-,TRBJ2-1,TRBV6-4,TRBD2,CASSEDSGDYNEQFF,TGTGCCAGCAGTGAGGATAGCGGGGACTACAATGAGCAGTTCTTC
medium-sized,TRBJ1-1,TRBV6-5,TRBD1,CASSWTGGAEAFF,TGTGCCAGCAGTTGGACAGGAGGGGCTGAAGCTTTCTTT
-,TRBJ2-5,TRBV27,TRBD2,CASSPRGFGTSGGEQETQYF,TGTGCCAGCAGTCCCCGGGGCTTTGGGACTAGCGGGGGGGAACAAGAGACCCAGTACTTC
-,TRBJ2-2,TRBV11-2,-,CASSFFAISNTGELFF,TGTGCCAGCAGCTTCTTTGCCATTAGCAACACCGGGGAGCTGTTTTTT
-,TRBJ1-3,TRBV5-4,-,CASSPGVGSGNTIYF,TGTGCCAGCAGCCCAGGCGTAGGCTCTGGAAACACCATATATTTT
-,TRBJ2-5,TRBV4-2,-,CASSQDWGGETQYF,TGTGCCAGCAGCCAAGACTGGGGAGGAGAGACCCAGTACTTC
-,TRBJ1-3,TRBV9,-,CASSVGGGNTIYF,TGTGCCAGCAGCGTAGGGGGTGGAAACACCATATATTTT
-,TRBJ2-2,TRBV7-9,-,CASSLVGAGTGELFF,TGTGCCAGCAGCTTAGTAGGGGCTGGCACCGGGGAGCTGTTTTTT
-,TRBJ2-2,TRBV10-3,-,CAITRRGDTGELFF,TGTGCCATCACCAGACGGGGAGACACCGGGGAGCTGTTTTTT
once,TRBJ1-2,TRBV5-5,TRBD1,CASSLGGTAYGYTF,TGTGCCAGCAGCTTGGGAGGGACAGCCTATGGCTACACCTTC
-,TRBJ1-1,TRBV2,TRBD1,CASSGDRGREAFF,TGTGCCAGCAGTGGGGACAGGGGGCGCGAAGCTTTCTTT
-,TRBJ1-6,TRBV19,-,CASSLGPYNSPLHF,TGTGCCAGTAGTCTGGGACCTTATAATTCACCCCTCCACTTT
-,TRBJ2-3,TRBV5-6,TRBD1,CASSTTTGGPDTQYF,TGTGCCAGCAGCACGACGACAGGGGGCCCAGATACGCAGTATTTT
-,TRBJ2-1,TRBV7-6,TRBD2,CASGGVILSDEQFF,TGTGCCAGCGGGGGGGTCATTCTCTCCGATGAGCAGTTCTTC
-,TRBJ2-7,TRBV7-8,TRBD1,CASSHRTGGSSYEQYF,TGTGCCAGCAGCCATCGGACAGGGGGTTCCTCCTACGAGCAGTACTTC
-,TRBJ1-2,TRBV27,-,CASSLSGGFGYTF,TGTGCCAGCAGTTTATCCGGGGGCTTTGGCTACACCTTC
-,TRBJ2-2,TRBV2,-,CASSDRTRGGGELFF,TGTGCCAGCAGTGACCGGACAAGGGGTGGCGGGGAGCTGTTTTTT
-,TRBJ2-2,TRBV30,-,CAWNRVNTGELFF,TGTGCCTGGAACAGGGTGAACACCGGGGAGCTGTTTTTT
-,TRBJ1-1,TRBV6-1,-,CASSPKRENTEAFF,TGTGCCAGCAGTCCAAAGCGGGAGAACACTGAAGCTTTCTTT
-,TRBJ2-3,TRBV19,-,CASSIDRSTRRGTDTQYF,TGTGCCAGTAGTATAGATCGGTCGACTAGAAGGGGGACAGATACGCAGTATTTT